This T cell receptor (beta chain) emerged from a study of tumor-infiltrating lymphocytes in localized non-small cell lung cancer. For the study at large: Each patient gave resected tumor and non-adjacent uninvolved lung tissue. Points from the study as a whole: Available tissue quantity limited TCR sequencing to a patient subset. IM1 and IM2 tumors showed no difference in T-cell fraction.

The method was immunoSEQ multiplex PCR; TCRdb's version includes in-frame clones alone and lacks a portion of them. The profile shows 9,000 to 15,000 clones, about 76% of them singletons. For this clone: Its target is unknown.

The germline gives CDR1 ENHRY, CDR2 SYGVKD. The CDR3 runs 15 residues. V lost 10 bases to trimming and J lost 6 bases; unmatched junction nucleotides: 13. The chain links TRBV10-3 to TRBJ2-2; 8 nucleotides match TRBD1. The sequencing sample was made of uninvolved lung tissue not adjacent to the tumor. The origin of this receptor is a human donor with non-small cell lung cancer. The chain's CDR3 is CATEPQIRGPGELFF. The CDR3 DNA sequence: TGTGCCACCGAACCGCAAATCAGGGGGCCCGGGGAGCTGTTTTTT.